One sample yielded the 18 T cell receptor beta chains listed below, sequenced in a study of cytomegalovirus exposure and HLA in healthy donors. Use of 60 Vbeta and 13 Jbeta primers characterized the PCR. Method: immunoSEQ multiplex PCR; TCRdb's copy keeps in-frame clones and lacks some. In the table there are about 150,000 clones, about four fifths of which are singletons. The material sequenced was PBMCs. The receptors come from a man in his late teens or twenties in good health and CMV-seronegative.

In its sample, this clone was seen once. V and J are TRBV9 and TRBJ2-1; the match to TRBD2 covers 14 bases. The ends lost 4 bases at V and 2 bases at J; junction bases unmatched: 5. The CDR3 has 17 amino acids. Per germline, CDR1 SGDLS and CDR2 YYNGEE. The CDR3 nucleotides are TGTGCCAGCAGCTTAGGGACTAGCGGGGGCCCCTACAATGAGCAGTTCTTC. The encoded protein is CASSLGTSGGPYNEQFF.

In its sample, this clone was seen a few times. This chain connects TRBV7-6 to TRBJ1-2; D is unclear. V was pared by 1 base and J by 5 bases, with 14 bases between. This CDR3 is built from 15 residues. Germline V gene sequence: CDR1 SGHVS, CDR2 FNYEAQ. CDR3 sequence reads: CASSLVVEGEYGYTF. The DNA of the CDR3 is TGTGCCAGCAGCTTAGTGGTGGAGGGCGAGTATGGCTACACCTTC.

V usage is TRBV2 and J usage is TRBJ2-6; TRBD2 is a possible D gene (5 bases). Trimming stripped 7 bases from V and 0 bases from J, with 10 bases between. In germline, CDR1 is SNHLY, CDR2 FYNNEI. The CDR3 is made up of 15 amino acids. The CDR3 DNA follows: TGTGCCAGCACGGTCCTAGCCTCTGGGGCCAACGTCCTGACTTTC. Translating gives CASTVLASGANVLTF.

This clone was detected once. V is TRBV4-2 and J is TRBJ1-6; weak D call: TRBD1 (6 bases). This CDR3 is built from 14 residues. Deletions cut 3 bases from V and 7 bases from J, with 10 bases between. CDR1 and CDR2 (germline): LGHNA, YNFKEQ. CDR3 coding DNA: TGTGCCAGCAGCCATGGGGACACAAATTCACCCCTCCACTTT. Protein product: CASSHGDTNSPLHF.

Of note for this clone: Relative to the germline gene, one junction end is altered; a read error may explain this. The chain carries TRBV9 and TRBJ2-6, with D perhaps matching TRBD1 (6 bases). Germline assignment: CDR1 SGDLS and CDR2 YYNGEE. The CDR3 length is 17 residues. CDR3 bases: TGTGCCAGCAGCAGATTACAGGGAATGTCTGGGGCCAACGGCCTGACTTTC. This codes for CASSRLQGMSGANGLTF.

This rearrangement joins TRBV9 to TRBJ1-5; tentative D call: TRBD1 (5 bases). V lost 4 bases to trimming and J lost 3 bases, with 14 bases between them. CDR3 size: 15 residues. The germline V gene has CDR1 SGDLS and CDR2 YYNGEE. The CDR3 DNA is TGTGCCAGCAGCCCCCGGGCAGGGCCCAATCAGCCCCAGCATTTT. It translates to CASSPRAGPNQPQHF.

The chain links TRBV10-3 to TRBJ2-2; D is unclear. The length of the CDR3 is 13 residues. From germline, CDR1 is ENHRY and CDR2 SYGVKD. V lost 8 bases and J lost 0, with 7 bases in between. As DNA, the CDR3 is TGTGCCATCGACAAGGCGAACACCGGGGAGCTGTTTTTT. This gives the protein CAIDKANTGELFF.

The CDR3 region has the DNA TGTGCCAGCTCACCTCTCGAGACCGGGGAGCTGTTTTTT. Protein product: CASSPLETGELFF. The J gene is TRBJ2-2, the V gene TRBV18; D unclear. This CDR3 comprises 13 residues. The V and J ends lost 3 bases and 5 bases respectively, with 7 bases between them. Germline assignment: CDR1 KGHSH and CDR2 LQKENI. Variable domain in full (rest from reference TRBV18 and TRBJ2-2): NAGVMQNPRHLVRRRGQEARLRCSPMKGHSHVYWYRQLPEEGLKFMVYLQKENIIDESGMPKERFSAEFPKEGPSILRIQQVVRGDSAAYFCASSPLETGELFFGEGSRLTVL.

The chain joins TRBV19 to TRBJ1-4, with a tentative D call TRBD1 (6 bases). Trimming took 5 bases from V and 8 from J, leaving 18 bases between them. Germline V gene sequence: CDR1 LNHDA, CDR2 SQIVND (reference sequence). This CDR3 region has 15 residues. For the CDR3, the DNA is TGTGCCAGTAGTGGGTTACAGGGTGAAAGCGAAAAACTGTTTTTT. This codes for CASSGLQGESEKLFF.

Only a few counts were recorded for this clone. This chain uses TRBV7-2 with TRBJ2-3; tentatively, D is TRBD2 (5 bases). V was cut by 5 bases and J by 6 bases, with 9 bases left in between. This CDR3 is built from 12 residues. Germline CDR1 reads SGHTA; CDR2 reads FQGNSA. Here the CDR3 DNA reads TGTGCCAGCAGCCCACCGGGGGATACGCAGTATTTT. This encodes CASSPPGDTQYF.

The chain recombines TRBV7-2 with TRBJ1-2, with 9 nucleotides matching TRBD1. Germline CDR1 is SGHTA and CDR2 is FQGNSA. J was trimmed by 5 bases and V by 5 bases; bases with no gene match: 3. The CDR3 has 13 amino acids. CDR3 sequence: CASSEGQGYGYTF. CDR3 nucleotide sequence: TGTGCCAGCAGCGAGGGACAGGGTTATGGCTACACCTTC.

The rearrangement links TRBV10-3 to TRBJ1-5, with D maybe TRBD1 (6 bases). This CDR3 has 18 amino acids. The germline V gene encodes CDR1 ENHRY and CDR2 SYGVKD. V lost 3 bases and J lost 0, with 18 bases in between. The CDR3 DNA reads TGTGCCATCAGTGATCGGGGGGCGACTGAAACTAGCAATCAGCCCCAGCATTTT. Amino acid sequence: CAISDRGATETSNQPQHF.

This clone has just one count. The chain carries TRBV4-1 and TRBJ2-7; a weak D match, TRBD2 (6 bases). From germline, CDR1 is MGHRA and CDR2 YSYEKL. Trimming stripped 0 bases from V and 2 bases from J, with 14 bases between. The CDR3 extends over 16 amino acids. In DNA, the CDR3 is TGCGCCAGCAGCCAAGATGGGCGGGCGGGAACCTACGAGCAGTACGTC. Protein: CASSQDGRAGTYEQYV.

This sequence joins TRBV19 and TRBJ1-5; the D gene is possibly TRBD1 (6 bases). CDR3 length equals 17 residues. Between the trimmed V and J ends, which lost 5 bases and 4 bases, there was a span of 21 bases. Germline CDR1 is LNHDA and CDR2 is SQIVND (reference sequence). The CDR3 sequence: CASSDLLQGLRNQPQHF. CDR3 in DNA: TGTGCCAGTAGTGATTTATTACAGGGTTTGCGGAATCAGCCCCAGCATTTT.

This clone has only a few counts. CDR3 protein: CASSPRDRVYTEAFF. CDR3 coding DNA: TGTGCCAGCAGCCCGAGGGACAGGGTTTACACTGAAGCTTTCTTT. The rearrangement joins TRBV7-9 to TRBJ1-1, with 9 bases lining up with TRBD1. Germline lookup yields CDR1 SEHNR and CDR2 FQNEAQ (reference sequence). The CDR3 runs 15 residues. V lost 5 bases and J lost 3; bases outside the gene matches: 7.

The chain is built from TRBV5-1 and TRBJ2-5, with 9 bases aligning to TRBD1. The junction had 3 bases not matched to a gene; V was cut back by 0 bases and J by 6 bases. The CDR3 runs 14 residues. Germline values: CDR1 SGHRS, CDR2 YFSETQ. The CDR3 DNA follows: TGCGCCAGCAGCTTGGGGGACAGGGCCCAGACCCAGTACTTC. Translated: CASSLGDRAQTQYF.

This clone occurred once. The rearrangement joins TRBV27 to TRBJ1-5, with 9 bases fitting TRBD1. Germline CDR1 and CDR2: MNHEY and SMNVEV (reference sequence). The V segment lost 6 bases and the J segment 1 base; nucleotides outside the gene matches: 7. The CDR3 consists of 16 residues. The CDR3 region is CASSRSTGGSNQPQHF. The CDR3 DNA follows: TGTGCCAGCAGCCGTTCGACAGGGGGAAGCAATCAGCCCCAGCATTTT.

The rearrangement joins TRBV6-1 to TRBJ1-2; D perhaps matches TRBD1 (5 bases). CDR3 size: 14 residues. Germline V gene lookup returns CDR1 MNHNS and CDR2 SASEGT. Trimming removed 6 bases from V and 6 bases from J, with 17 bases in between. The CDR3 is CASRGSREDNGYTF. In DNA, the CDR3 is TGTGCCAGCAGGGGCAGCAGGGAGGATAATGGCTACACCTTC.